This entry features one TCR beta chain sequence. Assay used: immunoSEQ multiplex PCR; TCRdb lists only in-frame clones, some missing. Of about 94,000 clones in the sample, about 80% were seen once. The sample comes from a study of blood T cell repertoires in COVID-19. Whole-study context: Nucleic acid was either cDNA or gDNA, and it came from T cells, B-cell-depleted T cells, or PBMCs.

From germline, CDR1 is MDHEN and CDR2 SYDVKM. V was clipped by 7 bases and J by 3 bases; unmatched bases: 14. This CDR3 contains 18 residues. The sequenced sample was peripheral blood. The source of this sequence is a human donor in a cohort sampled during active COVID-19. This chain links TRBV28 with TRBJ2-6; 8 nucleotides align to TRBD1. The CDR3: CASTSPGTGLFGANVLTF. CDR3 DNA sequence: TGTGCCAGCACCTCACCTGGGACAGGCCTCTTTGGGGCCAACGTCCTGACTTTC.